These T cell receptor beta chains were read from a single sample in a study of response to subunit inactivated influenza vaccine. Each CDR3 protein is one row after TCRdb ran MiXCR on the RT-PCR reads. Altogether about 520,000 distinct CDR3 sequences are present, less than 30% being singletons, with the ten largest covering 1.9%. The sequencing used CD4+ T cells sorted from PBMCs, collected around 5 days after vaccination. These receptors were taken from a man aged 50-60 years who received an inactivated influenza vaccine. Each CDR3 is given with its conserved first and last residue. A D gene is named only where the DNA matches it firmly. Part of the rows lack a size; the others show once, few, many or a class for expanded clones.

many,.,TRBV6-2/TRBV6-3,TRBJ2-7,TGTGCCAGCAGACCTAGACAACTAGGCGATTACGAGCAGTACTTC,CASRPRQLGDYEQYF
.,.,TRBV7-9,TRBJ2-7,TGTGCCAGCAGCACGGCCCTAGAGCAGTACTTC,CASSTALEQYF
.,.,TRBV28,TRBJ1-5,TGTGCCAGCAGTCTCAGACCCTGGGGGAGCAATCACCCCCAGCATTTT,CASSLRPWGSNHPQHF
.,TRBD1,TRBV19,TRBJ2-4,TGTGCCAGTAGGGGGACAGGAGACATTCAGTACTTC,CASRGTGDIQYF
few,TRBD2,TRBV20-1,TRBJ2-1,TGCAGTGCTTACCTCCTTCGCGGGGGGACCTACAATGAGCAGTTCTTC,CSAYLLRGGTYNEQFF
few,.,TRBV4-3,TRBJ1-5,TGCGCCAGCAGCCAAGACAGGAGTTACAATCAGCCCCAGCATTTT,CASSQDRSYNQPQHF
few,TRBD2,TRBV27,TRBJ2-5,TGTGCCAGCAAAGGACTAGCGGGGCCACAAGAGACCCAGTACTTC,CASKGLAGPQETQYF
.,.,TRBV6-5,TRBJ1-2,TGTGCCAGCAGTTATTTCCAGCCACTCACTAACTATGGCTACACCTTC,CASSYFQPLTNYGYTF
.,.,TRBV7-9,TRBJ2-5,TGTGCCAGCAGCTTTTCGGGGAAACTGGGCAAAGAGACCCAGTACTTC,CASSFSGKLGKETQYF
few,TRBD1,TRBV5-1,TRBJ2-7,TGCGCCAGCAGCTTCCAGACAGGGTCCCCCTACGAGCAGTACTTC,CASSFQTGSPYEQYF
few,TRBD1,TRBV7-2,TRBJ2-1,TGTGCCAGCAGAAGGGACAGGGCTCTCAATGAGCAGTTCTTC,CASRRDRALNEQFF
many,TRBD2,TRBV20-1,TRBJ2-3,TGCAGTGCCAGTCTAGCGGGAGATGGGACAGATACGCAGTATTTT,CSASLAGDGTDTQYF
few,.,TRBV12-3/TRBV12-4,TRBJ1-2,TGTGCCAGCAGGCAGACAGGAGGGGGTGGCTACACCTTC,CASRQTGGGGYTF
.,TRBD2,TRBV6-1,TRBJ2-1,TGTGCCAGCAGACGGCCGGGACTAGCGGGAGCGAGTCAGCAGTTCTTC,CASRRPGLAGASQQFF